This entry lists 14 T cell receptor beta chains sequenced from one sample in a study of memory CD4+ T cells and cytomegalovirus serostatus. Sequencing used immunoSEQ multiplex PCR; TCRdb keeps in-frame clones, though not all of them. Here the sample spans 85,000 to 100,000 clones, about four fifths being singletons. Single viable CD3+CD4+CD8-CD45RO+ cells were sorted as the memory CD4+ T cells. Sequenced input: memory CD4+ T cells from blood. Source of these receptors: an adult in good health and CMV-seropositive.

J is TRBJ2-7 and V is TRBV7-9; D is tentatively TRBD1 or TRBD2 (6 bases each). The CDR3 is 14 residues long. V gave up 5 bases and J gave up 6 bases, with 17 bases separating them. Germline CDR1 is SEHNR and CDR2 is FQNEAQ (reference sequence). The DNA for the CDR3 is TGTGCCAGCAGCGTAATAGGGGGGCCCGGCGAGCAGTACTTC. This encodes CASSVIGGPGEQYF.

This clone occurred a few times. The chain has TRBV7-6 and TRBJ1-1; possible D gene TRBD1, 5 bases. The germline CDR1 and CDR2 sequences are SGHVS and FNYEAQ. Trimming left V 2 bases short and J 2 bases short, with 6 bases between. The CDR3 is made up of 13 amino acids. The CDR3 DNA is TGTGCCAGCAGCTTACAGGGAAACACTGAAGCTTTCTTT. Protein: CASSLQGNTEAFF.

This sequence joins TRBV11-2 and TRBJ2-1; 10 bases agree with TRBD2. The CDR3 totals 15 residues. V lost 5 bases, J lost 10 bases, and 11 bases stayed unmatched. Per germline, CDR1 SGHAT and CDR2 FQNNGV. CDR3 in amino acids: CASSLKPGLAIEQFF. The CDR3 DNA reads TGTGCCAGCAGCCTAAAACCGGGACTAGCGATAGAGCAGTTCTTC.

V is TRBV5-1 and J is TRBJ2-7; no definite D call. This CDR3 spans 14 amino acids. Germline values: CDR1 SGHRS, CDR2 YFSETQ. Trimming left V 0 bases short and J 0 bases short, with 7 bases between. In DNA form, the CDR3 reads TGCGCCAGCAGCTTGGGCGTCAGCTCCTACGAGCAGTACTTC. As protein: CASSLGVSSYEQYF. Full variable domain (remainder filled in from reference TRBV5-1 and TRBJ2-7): KAGVTQTPRYLIKTRGQQVTLSCSPISGHRSVSWYQQTPGQGLQFLFEYFSETQRNKGNFPGRFSGRQFSNSRSEMNVSTLELGDSALYLCASSLGVSSYEQYFGPGTRLTVT.

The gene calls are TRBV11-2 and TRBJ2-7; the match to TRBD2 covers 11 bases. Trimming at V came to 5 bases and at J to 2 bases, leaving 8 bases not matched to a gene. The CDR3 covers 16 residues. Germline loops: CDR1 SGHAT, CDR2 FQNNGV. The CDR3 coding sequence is TGTGCCAGCAGCGCCCCCCTAGCGGGAGGCACCTACGAGCAGTACTTC. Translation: CASSAPLAGGTYEQYF.

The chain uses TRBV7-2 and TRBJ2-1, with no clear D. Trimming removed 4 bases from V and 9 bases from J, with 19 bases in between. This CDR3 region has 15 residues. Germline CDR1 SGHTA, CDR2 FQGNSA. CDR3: CASSSGGATLGEQFF. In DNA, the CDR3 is TGTGCCAGCAGCTCCGGTGGAGCGACCTTAGGTGAGCAGTTCTTC.

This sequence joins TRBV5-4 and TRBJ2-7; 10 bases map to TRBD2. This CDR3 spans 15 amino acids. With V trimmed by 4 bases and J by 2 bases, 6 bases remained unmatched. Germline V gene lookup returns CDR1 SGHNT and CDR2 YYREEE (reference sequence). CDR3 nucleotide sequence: TGTGCCAGCAGCGCTAGCGGGAGTAGGGCCTACGAGCAGTACTTC. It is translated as CASSASGSRAYEQYF.

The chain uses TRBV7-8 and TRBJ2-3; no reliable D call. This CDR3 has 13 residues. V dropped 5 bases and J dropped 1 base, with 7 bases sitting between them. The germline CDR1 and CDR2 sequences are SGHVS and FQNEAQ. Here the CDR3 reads CASSPFRTDTQYF. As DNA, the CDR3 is TGTGCCAGCAGCCCCTTTCGCACAGATACGCAGTATTTT.

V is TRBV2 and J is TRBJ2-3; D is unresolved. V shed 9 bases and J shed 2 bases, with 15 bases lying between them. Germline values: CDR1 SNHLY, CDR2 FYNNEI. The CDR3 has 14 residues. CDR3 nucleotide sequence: TGTGCCAGTCGGCGAGCTAGAAACACAGATACGCAGTATTTT. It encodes CASRRARNTDTQYF.

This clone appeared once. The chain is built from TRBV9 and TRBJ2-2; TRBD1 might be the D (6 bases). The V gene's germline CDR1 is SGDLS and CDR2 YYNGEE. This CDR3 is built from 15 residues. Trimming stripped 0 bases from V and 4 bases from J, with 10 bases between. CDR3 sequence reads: CASSVGQARTGELFF. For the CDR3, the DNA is TGTGCCAGCAGCGTAGGACAGGCCCGCACCGGGGAGCTGTTTTTT.

CDR3 region: CASKQQGINYGYTF. The CDR3 nucleotides read TGTGCCAGCAAACAACAGGGTATTAACTATGGCTACACCTTC. The V gene is TRBV28, the J gene TRBJ1-2, with D perhaps TRBD1 (6 bases). Trimming removed 7 bases at V and 1 base at J, with 13 bases between. The CDR3 is 14 residues long. Per the germline V gene, CDR1 is MDHEN and CDR2 is SYDVKM.

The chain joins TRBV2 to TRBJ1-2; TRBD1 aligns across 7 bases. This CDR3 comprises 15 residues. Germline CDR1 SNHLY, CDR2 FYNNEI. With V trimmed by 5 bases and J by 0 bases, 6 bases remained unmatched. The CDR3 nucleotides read TGTGCCAGCAGTCGGGGACAGCCAGCTAACTATGGCTACACCTTC. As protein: CASSRGQPANYGYTF.

This chain's CDR3 is CASSQGEREKETQYF. The CDR3 DNA follows: TGCGCCAGCAGCCAAGGGGAGCGGGAGAAGGAGACCCAGTACTTC. V and J are TRBV4-1 and TRBJ2-5; TRBD2 matches at 8 bases. This CDR3 has 15 residues. Looked up from germline, CDR1 is MGHRA and CDR2 is YSYEKL. J gave up 5 bases and V 1 base, and 6 bases lay outside the gene matches.

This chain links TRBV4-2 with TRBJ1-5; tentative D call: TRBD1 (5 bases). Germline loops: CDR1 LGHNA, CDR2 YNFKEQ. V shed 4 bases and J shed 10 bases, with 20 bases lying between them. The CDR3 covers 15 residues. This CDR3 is CASSPMGEGDGPQHF. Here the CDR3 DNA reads TGTGCCAGCAGCCCCATGGGGGAGGGAGATGGTCCCCAGCATTTT.